The 9 T cell receptor beta chains listed next were all sequenced from one sample in a study of T cell responses to AZD1222 COVID-19 vaccine. Here immunoSEQ multiplex PCR was the method, and the copy in TCRdb shows in-frame clones only, minus some. The table has some 96,000 clones, roughly 90% seen once; the top ten hold about 1.8%. The sample in question was peripheral blood, obtained on day 0 of AZD1222 vaccination. The receptors come from an adult in good health.

The genes are TRBV11-2 and TRBJ2-7, with 8 positions matching TRBD2. The trim removed 1 base at V and 6 bases at J, leaving 8 bases unmatched. Germline V CDR1 and CDR2: SGHAT, FQNNGV. The CDR3 runs to 15 residues. Written as DNA, the CDR3 is TGTGCCAGCAGCTTAGCCCTAGCGGGTCTGAGCGAGCAGTACTTC. Its protein product is CASSLALAGLSEQYF.

The chain carries TRBV2 and TRBJ2-2; a possible D gene is TRBD2 (5 bases). The CDR3 has 13 amino acids. The germline gives CDR1 SNHLY, CDR2 FYNNEI. Trimming took 7 bases from V and 6 from J, leaving 12 bases between them. CDR3 nucleotides: TGTGCCAGCAATCTCGGAGGTCCCGGGGAGCTGTTTTTT. The encoded protein is CASNLGGPGELFF.

This rearrangement joins TRBV28 to TRBJ2-3; TRBD2 matches 9 bases. J was trimmed by 3 bases and V by 2 bases; bases with no gene match: 3. The germline V gene has CDR1 MDHEN and CDR2 SYDVKM. The CDR3 contains 15 residues. This chain's CDR3 is CASSLRLAGTDTQYF. The CDR3 coding sequence is TGTGCCAGCAGTTTACGGCTAGCGGGAACAGATACGCAGTATTTT.

This chain uses TRBV9 with TRBJ2-2; D is uncertain. V was clipped by 1 base and J by 1 base, with 14 bases between them. This CDR3 comprises 17 residues. The V gene's germline CDR1 is SGDLS and CDR2 YYNGEE. The DNA for the CDR3 is TGTGCCAGCAGCGTACTTAGCCGATTGGTGAACACCGGGGAGCTGTTTTTT. This encodes CASSVLSRLVNTGELFF.

This clone has just a few counts. J is TRBJ2-7 and V is TRBV3-1 (or the pseudogene TRBV3-2); 7 nucleotides align to TRBD1. Per the germline V gene, CDR1 is LGHDT and CDR2 is YNNKEL (reference sequence). The CDR3 has 16 residues. Germline trimming cut 3 bases from V and 1 base from J; bases unmatched to any gene: 9. CDR3 DNA: TGTGCCAGCAGCCACTCGGACAGGCTAAGGTCCTACGAGCAGTACTTC. Protein sequence: CASSHSDRLRSYEQYF.

This chain links TRBV12-3 or TRBV12-4 with TRBJ2-1; D gene uncertain. This CDR3 spans 10 amino acids. Trimming left V 3 bases short and J 7 bases short, with 1 base between. DNA for the CDR3: TGTGCCAGCAGTTTTAATGAGCAGTTCTTC. Its protein product is CASSFNEQFF.

This chain uses TRBV25-1 with TRBJ1-2; a possible D gene is TRBD1 (5 bases). V was shortened by 0 bases and J by 4 bases, with 18 bases between the two germline ends. CDR1 is MGHDK, CDR2 SYGVNS, per germline. The CDR3 totals 17 residues. The CDR3 spells CASSEYFEGPSPYGYTF. For the CDR3, the DNA is TGTGCCAGCAGTGAATACTTCGAGGGGCCCTCTCCCTATGGCTACACCTTC.

This chain links TRBV6-6 with TRBJ1-2; TRBD1 might be the D (5 bases). Germline V CDR1 and CDR2: MNHNY, SVGAGI (reference sequence). The length of the CDR3 is 14 residues. V was trimmed by 7 bases and J by 5 bases, leaving 17 bases between them. The CDR3 loop reads CASTGTTLVYGYTF. CDR3 in DNA: TGTGCCAGCACAGGGACGACTTTGGTTTATGGCTACACCTTC.

This clone was seen just once. The gene calls are TRBV7-6 and TRBJ2-7; D is ambiguous. The CDR3 has 14 residues. Germline CDR1 reads SGHVS; CDR2 reads FNYEAQ. Trimming removed 5 bases at V and 7 bases at J, with 18 bases between. This CDR3 is CASSNPDGGREQYF. The CDR3 nucleotides read TGTGCCAGCAGCAACCCGGACGGCGGTCGGGAGCAGTACTTC.